The clone carrying this TCR beta chain was counted ten times or more. Its antigen remains unknown. TCRdb re-analyzed the PCR reads through MiXCR. The repertoire holds under 20,000 clones, with 30% to 35% as singletons. The sample belongs to a study of metastatic and nonmetastatic thyroid tumors. Whole-study findings and limits: In blood and tumor, TCR beta diversity was reportedly significantly higher in malignant thyroid tumors than in benign nodules.

No treatment of any kind had been given to any patient before thyroid surgery. This clonotype was obtained from a male donor with papillary thyroid cancer or a benign thyroid nodule (not recorded which). Some clones in this sample may be carry-over from other donors' samples. Sequences were obtained from tumor tissue.

CDR3 amino acids: CAWSPATDTQYF. The CDR3 region has the DNA TGTGCCTGGAGTCCGGCCACAGATACGCAGTATTTT. The chain combines TRBV30 with TRBJ2-3; no firm D call. The CDR3 extends over 12 amino acids. V lost 2 bases to trimming and J lost 2 bases, with 5 bases between them. Germline-derived CDR1 and CDR2 are GTSNPN and SVGIG (reference sequence).